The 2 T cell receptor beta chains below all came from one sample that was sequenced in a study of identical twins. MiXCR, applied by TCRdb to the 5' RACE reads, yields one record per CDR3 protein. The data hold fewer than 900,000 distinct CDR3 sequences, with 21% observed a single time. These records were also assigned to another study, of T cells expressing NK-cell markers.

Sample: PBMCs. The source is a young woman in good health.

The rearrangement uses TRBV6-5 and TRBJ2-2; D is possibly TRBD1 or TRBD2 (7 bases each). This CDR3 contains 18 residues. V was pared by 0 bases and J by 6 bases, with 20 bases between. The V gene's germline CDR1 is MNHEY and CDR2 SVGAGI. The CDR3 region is CASSYSKRGGGGSGELFF. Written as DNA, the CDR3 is TGTGCCAGCAGTTACTCGAAGAGGGGAGGGGGCGGTTCCGGGGAGCTGTTTTTT.

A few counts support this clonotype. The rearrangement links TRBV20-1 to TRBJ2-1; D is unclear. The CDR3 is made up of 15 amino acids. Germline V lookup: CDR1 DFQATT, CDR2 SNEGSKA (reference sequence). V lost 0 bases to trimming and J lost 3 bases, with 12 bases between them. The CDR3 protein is CSARDLTRSYNEQFF. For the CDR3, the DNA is TGCAGTGCTAGAGATTTGACGCGAAGCTACAATGAGCAGTTCTTC.